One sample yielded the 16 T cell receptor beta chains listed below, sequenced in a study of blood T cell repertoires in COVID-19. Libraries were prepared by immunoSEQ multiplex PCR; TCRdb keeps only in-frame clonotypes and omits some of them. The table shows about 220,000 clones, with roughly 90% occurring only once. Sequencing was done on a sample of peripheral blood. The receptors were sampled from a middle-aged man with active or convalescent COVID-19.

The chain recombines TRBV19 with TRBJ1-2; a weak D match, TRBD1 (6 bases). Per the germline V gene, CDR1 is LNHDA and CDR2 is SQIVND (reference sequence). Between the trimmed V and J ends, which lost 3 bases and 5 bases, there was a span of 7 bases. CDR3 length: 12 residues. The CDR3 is CASSMGHYGYTF. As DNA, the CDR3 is TGTGCCAGTAGTATGGGACATTATGGCTACACCTTC.

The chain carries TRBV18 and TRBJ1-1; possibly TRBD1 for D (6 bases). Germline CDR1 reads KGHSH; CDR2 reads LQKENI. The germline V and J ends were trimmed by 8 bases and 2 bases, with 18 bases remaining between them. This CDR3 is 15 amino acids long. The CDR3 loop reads CASTEQGQSNTEAFF. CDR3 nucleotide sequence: TGTGCCAGCACGGAACAAGGACAGAGTAACACTGAAGCTTTCTTT.

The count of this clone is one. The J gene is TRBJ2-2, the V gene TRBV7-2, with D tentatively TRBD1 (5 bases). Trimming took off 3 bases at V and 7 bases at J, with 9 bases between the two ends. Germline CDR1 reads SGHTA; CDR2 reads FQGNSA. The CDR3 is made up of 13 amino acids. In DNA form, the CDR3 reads TGTGCCAGCAGCTTCCCGACAGTCGGGGAGCTGTTTTTT. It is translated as CASSFPTVGELFF.

This CDR3 reads CASSSAGITYNEQFF. The CDR3 DNA sequence: TGCGCCAGCAGCTCCGCGGGTATTACCTACAATGAGCAGTTCTTC. This chain uses TRBV5-1 with TRBJ2-1; D is perhaps TRBD2 (5 bases). V was shortened by 3 bases and J by 2 bases, with 12 bases between the two germline ends. Looked up from germline, CDR1 is SGHRS and CDR2 is YFSETQ. This CDR3 has 15 amino acids.

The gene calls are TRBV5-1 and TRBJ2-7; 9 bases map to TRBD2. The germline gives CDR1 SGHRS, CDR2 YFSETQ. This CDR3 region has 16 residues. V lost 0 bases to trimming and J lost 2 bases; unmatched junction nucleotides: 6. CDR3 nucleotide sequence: TGCGCCAGCAGCTTGGCTCCCAGCGGGGGGCCCTACGAGCAGTACTTC. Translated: CASSLAPSGGPYEQYF.

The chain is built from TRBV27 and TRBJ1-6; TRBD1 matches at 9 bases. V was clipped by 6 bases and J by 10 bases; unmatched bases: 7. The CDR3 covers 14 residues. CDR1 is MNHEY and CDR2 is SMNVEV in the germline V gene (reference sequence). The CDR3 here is CASREGQGGSPLHF. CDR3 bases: TGTGCCAGCAGGGAGGGACAGGGTGGATCACCCCTCCACTTT.

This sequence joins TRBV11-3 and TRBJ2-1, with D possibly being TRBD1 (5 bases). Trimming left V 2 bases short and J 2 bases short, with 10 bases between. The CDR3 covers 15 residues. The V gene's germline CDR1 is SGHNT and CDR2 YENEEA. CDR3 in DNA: TGTGCCAGCAGCTTAACAACGGACACCTACAATGAGCAGTTCTTC. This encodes CASSLTTDTYNEQFF.

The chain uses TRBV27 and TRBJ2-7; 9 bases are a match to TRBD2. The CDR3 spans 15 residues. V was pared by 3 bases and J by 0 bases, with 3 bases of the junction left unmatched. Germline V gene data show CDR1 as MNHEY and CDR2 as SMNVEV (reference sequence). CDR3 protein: CASSLSGGFSYEQYF. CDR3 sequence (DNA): TGTGCCAGCAGTTTGAGCGGGGGGTTCTCCTACGAGCAGTACTTC.

Here the CDR3 reads CAWSVPVLVNQPQHF. The CDR3, as DNA: TGTGCCTGGAGTGTACCGGTATTGGTCAATCAGCCCCAGCATTTT. This sequence joins TRBV30 and TRBJ1-5; D is ambiguous. This CDR3 has 15 residues. V lost 0 bases and J 3 bases, leaving 12 bases between the germline ends. The germline CDR1 and CDR2 sequences are GTSNPN and SVGIG (reference sequence).

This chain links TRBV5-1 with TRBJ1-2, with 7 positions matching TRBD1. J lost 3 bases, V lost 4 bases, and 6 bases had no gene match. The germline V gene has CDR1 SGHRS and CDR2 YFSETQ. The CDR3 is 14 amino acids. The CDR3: CASSPQGGDYGYTF. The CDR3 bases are TGCGCCAGCAGCCCCCAGGGGGGAGACTATGGCTACACCTTC.

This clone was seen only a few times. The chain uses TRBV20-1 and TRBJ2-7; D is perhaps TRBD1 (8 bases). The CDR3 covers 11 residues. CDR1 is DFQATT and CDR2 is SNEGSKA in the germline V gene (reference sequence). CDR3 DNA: TGCAGCCCACAGGGGGGGTACGAGCAGTACTTC. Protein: CSPQGGYEQYF.

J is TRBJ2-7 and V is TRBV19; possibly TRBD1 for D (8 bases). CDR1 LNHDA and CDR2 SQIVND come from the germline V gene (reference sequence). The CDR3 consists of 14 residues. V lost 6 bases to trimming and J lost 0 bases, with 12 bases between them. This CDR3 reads CASSGGTGSYEQYF. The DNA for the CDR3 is TGTGCCAGTAGCGGGGGGACAGGCTCCTACGAGCAGTACTTC.

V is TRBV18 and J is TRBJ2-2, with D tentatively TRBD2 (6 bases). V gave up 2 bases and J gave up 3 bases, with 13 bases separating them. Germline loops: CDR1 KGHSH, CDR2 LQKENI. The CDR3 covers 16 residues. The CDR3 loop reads CASSPNRGMDTGELFF. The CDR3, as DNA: TGTGCCAGCTCACCAAACCGGGGGATGGACACCGGGGAGCTGTTTTTT.

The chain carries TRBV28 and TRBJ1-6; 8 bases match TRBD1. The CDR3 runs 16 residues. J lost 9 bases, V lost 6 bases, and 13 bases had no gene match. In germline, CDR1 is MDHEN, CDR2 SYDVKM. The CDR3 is CASRLTGTGRVSPLHF. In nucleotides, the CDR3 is TGTGCCAGCAGGCTCACCGGGACAGGACGCGTTTCACCCCTCCACTTT.

The chain's CDR3 is CASSLRGGEQGYTF. The CDR3 DNA reads as TGTGCCAGCAGCTTAAGAGGGGGGGAGCAAGGCTACACCTTC. This chain uses TRBV3-1 (or the pseudogene TRBV3-2) with TRBJ1-2, with a possible D match to TRBD1 (6 bases). Germline lookup yields CDR1 LGHDT and CDR2 YNNKEL (reference sequence). With 5 bases removed from V and 8 bases from J, the gap between germline ends came to 18 bases. CDR3 length: 14 amino acids.

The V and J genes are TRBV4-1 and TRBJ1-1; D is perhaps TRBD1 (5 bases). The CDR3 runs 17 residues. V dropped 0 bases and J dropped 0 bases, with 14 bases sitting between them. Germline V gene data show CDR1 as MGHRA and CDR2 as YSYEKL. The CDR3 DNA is TGCGCCAGCAGCCAAGACGCCCGAGGACAACTGAACACTGAAGCTTTCTTT. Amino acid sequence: CASSQDARGQLNTEAFF.